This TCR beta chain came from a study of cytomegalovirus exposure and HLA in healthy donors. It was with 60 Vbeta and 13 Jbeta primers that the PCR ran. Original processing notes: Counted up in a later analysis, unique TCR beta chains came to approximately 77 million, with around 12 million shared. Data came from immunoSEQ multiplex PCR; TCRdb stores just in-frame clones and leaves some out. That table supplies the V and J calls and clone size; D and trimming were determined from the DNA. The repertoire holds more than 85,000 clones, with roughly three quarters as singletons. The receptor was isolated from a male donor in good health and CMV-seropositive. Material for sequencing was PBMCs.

CDR3 in DNA: TGTGCCAGCAGTACAGCCCGGGACAGGACATCCTACGAGCAGTACTTC. Amino acids: CASSTARDRTSYEQYF. The V and J genes are TRBV28 and TRBJ2-7, with TRBD1 matching over 8 bases. Germline V CDR1 and CDR2: MDHEN, SYDVKM. With 5 bases clipped from V and 1 base from J, the junction kept 10 bases outside the gene matches. The CDR3 has 16 residues.